Listed here is a single T cell receptor beta chain. Its target is unknown. J gave up 5 bases and V 3 bases, and 6 bases lay outside the gene matches. Germline CDR1 and CDR2: LGHDT and YNNKEL (reference sequence). The CDR3 is made up of 16 amino acids. Sequencing of TCR beta was carried out in blood CD8+ and CD4+ T cells. TEMRA cells were FACS-enriched, while CD8+ and CD4+ T cells were negatively isolated. The data stem from a study of CD8 T cells in Susac syndrome. Random-hexamer reverse transcription was applied to roughly 0.5 to 1 ug RNA. A multiplex approach, immunoSEQ multiplex PCR, amplified TCR beta CDR3 across 54 Vbeta and 13 Jbeta. TCRdb processed the immunoSEQ multiplex PCR reads anew with MiXCR; each CDR3 protein has one entry. The table includes about 22,000 distinct CDR3 sequences, more than 85% detected once. Findings and limits, study-wide: As the study acknowledged, the number of individuals in its TCR sequencing and HLA analysis was relatively small.

This receptor was obtained from a human donor in good health. The J gene is TRBJ2-2, the V gene TRBV3-1, with 10 bases that match TRBD1. The sequenced sample was CD8+ T cells from PBMCs. The CDR3 spells CASSQPWTGGTGELFF. The CDR3 DNA is TGTGCCAGCAGCCAGCCTTGGACAGGGGGGACCGGGGAGCTGTTTTTT.